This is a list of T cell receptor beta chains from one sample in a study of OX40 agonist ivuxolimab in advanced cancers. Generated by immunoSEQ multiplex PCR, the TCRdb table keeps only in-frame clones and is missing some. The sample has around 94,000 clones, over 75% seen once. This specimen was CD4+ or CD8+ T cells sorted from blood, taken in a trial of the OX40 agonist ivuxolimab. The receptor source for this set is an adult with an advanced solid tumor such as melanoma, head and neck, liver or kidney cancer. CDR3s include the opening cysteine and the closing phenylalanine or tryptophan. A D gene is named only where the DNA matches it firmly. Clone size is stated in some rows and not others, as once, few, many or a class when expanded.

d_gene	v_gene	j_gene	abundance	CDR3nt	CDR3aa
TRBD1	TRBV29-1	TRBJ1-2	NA	TGCAGCGTGGGGACAGGGGGCAACTATGGCTACACCTTC	CSVGTGGNYGYTF
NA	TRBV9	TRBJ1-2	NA	TGTGCCAGCAGCGTAGGGTCCGGGGAAAGTAAGCCCTACACCTTC	CASSVGSGESKPYTF
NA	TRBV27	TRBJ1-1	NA	TGTGCCAGCAGTTATCAGTCGAACACTGAAGCTTTCTTT	CASSYQSNTEAFF
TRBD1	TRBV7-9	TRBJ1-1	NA	TGTGCCAGCAGCTTCGACAGGGGATCTTTT	CASSFDRGSF
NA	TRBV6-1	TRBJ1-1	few	TGTGCCAGCAAAACAGGGTGGAACACTGAAGCTTTCTTT	CASKTGWNTEAFF
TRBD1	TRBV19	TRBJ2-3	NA	TGTGCCAGTAACCCCGGGACAGGGACAGATACGCAGTATTTT	CASNPGTGTDTQYF
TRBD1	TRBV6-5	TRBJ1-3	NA	TGTGCCAGCAGTTTCGGGACAGGGAGTGGGACCATATATTTT	CASSFGTGSGTIYF
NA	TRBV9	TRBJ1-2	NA	TGTGCCAGCAGCGTAGGGGCCATTAACTATGGCTACACCTTC	CASSVGAINYGYTF
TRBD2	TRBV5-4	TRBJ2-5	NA	TGTGCCAGCAGTTCCGGGACTAGCGGGGTGATAACCCTCCATGGGACCCAGTACTTC	CASSSGTSGVITLHGTQYF
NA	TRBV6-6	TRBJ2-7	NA	TGTGCCAGCAGAAGCGACCTTAGCTACGAGCAGTACTTC	CASRSDLSYEQYF
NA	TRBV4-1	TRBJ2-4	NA	TGCGCCAGCAGTCATATTCTTAAGGGCAGGGAGGAAAACATTCAGTACTTC	CASSHILKGREENIQYF
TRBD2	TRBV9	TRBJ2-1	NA	TGTGCCAGCAGCGCGGGGGGGCCGGGGAATGAGCAGTTCTTC	CASSAGGPGNEQFF
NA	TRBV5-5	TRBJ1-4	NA	TGTGCCAGCAGCTCCGTAGGGGGGCTCCCTGAAAAACTGTTTTTT	CASSSVGGLPEKLFF
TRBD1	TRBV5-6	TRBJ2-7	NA	TGTGCCAGCAGCCGACAGGGCACCTCCTACGAGCAGTACTTC	CASSRQGTSYEQYF
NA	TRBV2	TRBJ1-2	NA	TGTGCCAGCAGTGGACAGCCTCAGCAGGGGGGCTACACCTTC	CASSGQPQQGGYTF
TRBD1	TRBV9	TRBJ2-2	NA	TGTGCCAGCAGCGCCACAGGGGCCTTTGCCAACACCGGGGAGCTGTTTTTT	CASSATGAFANTGELFF
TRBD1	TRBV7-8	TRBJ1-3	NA	TGTGCCAGCAGCTTAGGAGGAGGGGGCAGCCCCTCTGGAAACACCATATATTTT	CASSLGGGGSPSGNTIYF
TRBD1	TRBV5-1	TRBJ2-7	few	TGCGCCAGCAGCCCTTCCGGGACAGCCCTCTACGAGCAGTACTTC	CASSPSGTALYEQYF
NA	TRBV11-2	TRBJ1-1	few	TGTGCCAGCAGCTTAGTGGCAGTATTGAACACTGAAGCTTTCTTT	CASSLVAVLNTEAFF
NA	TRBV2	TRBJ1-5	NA	TGTGCCAGCGGGCAGGGTTACGACCAGCCCCAGCATTTT	CASGQGYDQPQHF
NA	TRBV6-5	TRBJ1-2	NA	TGTGCCAGCAGTTACTCCGGACAGAATAACTATGGCTACACCTTC	CASSYSGQNNYGYTF
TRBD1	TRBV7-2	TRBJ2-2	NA	TGTGCCAGCAGCCCCACAGGGGTCGGTACCGGGGAGCTGTTTTTT	CASSPTGVGTGELFF